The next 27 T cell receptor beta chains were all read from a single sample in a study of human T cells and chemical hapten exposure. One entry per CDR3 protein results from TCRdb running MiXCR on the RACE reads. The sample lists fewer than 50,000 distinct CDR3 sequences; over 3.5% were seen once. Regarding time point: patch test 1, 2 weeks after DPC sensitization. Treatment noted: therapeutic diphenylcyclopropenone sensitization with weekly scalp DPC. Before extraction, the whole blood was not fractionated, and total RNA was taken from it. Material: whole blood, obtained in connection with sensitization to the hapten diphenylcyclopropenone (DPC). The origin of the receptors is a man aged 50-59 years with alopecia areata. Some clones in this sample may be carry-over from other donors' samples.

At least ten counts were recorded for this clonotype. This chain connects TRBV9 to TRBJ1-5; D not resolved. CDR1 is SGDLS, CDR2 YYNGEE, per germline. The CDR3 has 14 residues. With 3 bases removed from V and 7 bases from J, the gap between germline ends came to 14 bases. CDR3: CASSGGQGEQPQHF. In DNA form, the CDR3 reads TGTGCCAGCAGCGGAGGTCAAGGAGAACAGCCCCAGCATTTT.

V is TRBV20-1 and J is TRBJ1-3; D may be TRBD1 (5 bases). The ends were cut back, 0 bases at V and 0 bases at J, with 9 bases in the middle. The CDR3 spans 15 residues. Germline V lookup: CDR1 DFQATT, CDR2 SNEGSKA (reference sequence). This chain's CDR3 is CSARDAGLSGNTIYF. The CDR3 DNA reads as TGCAGTGCTAGAGATGCAGGGCTCTCTGGAAACACCATATATTTT.

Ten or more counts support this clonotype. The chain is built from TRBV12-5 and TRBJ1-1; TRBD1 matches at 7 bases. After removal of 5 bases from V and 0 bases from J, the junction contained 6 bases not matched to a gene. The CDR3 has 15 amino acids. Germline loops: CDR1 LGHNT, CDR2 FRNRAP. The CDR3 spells CASGPQGVLNTEAFF. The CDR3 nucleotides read TGTGCTAGTGGTCCCCAGGGGGTATTGAACACTGAAGCTTTCTTT. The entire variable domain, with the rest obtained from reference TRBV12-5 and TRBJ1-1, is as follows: DARVTQTPRHKVTEMGQEVTMRCQPILGHNTVFWYRQTMMQGLELLAYFRNRAPLDDSGMPKDRFSAEMPDATLATLKIQPSEPRDSAVYFCASGPQGVLNTEAFFGQGTRLTVV.

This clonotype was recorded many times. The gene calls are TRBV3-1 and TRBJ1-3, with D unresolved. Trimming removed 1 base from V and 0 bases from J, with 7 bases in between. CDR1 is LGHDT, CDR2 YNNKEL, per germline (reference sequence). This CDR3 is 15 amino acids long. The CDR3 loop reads CASSQVVGSGNTIYF. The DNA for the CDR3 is TGTGCCAGCAGCCAAGTGGTGGGCTCTGGAAACACCATATATTTT. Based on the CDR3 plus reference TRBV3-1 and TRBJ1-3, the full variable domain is DTAVSQTPKYLVTQMGNDKSIKCEQNLGHDTMYWYKQDSKKFLKIMFSYNNKELIINETVPNRFSPKSPDKAHLNLHINSLELGDSAVYFCASSQVVGSGNTIYFGEGSWLTVV.

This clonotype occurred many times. The CDR3 bases are TGCGCCAGCAGCTTGGCCCAGAGTGCCTCTGGGGCCAACGTCCTGACTTTC. Translation gives CASSLAQSASGANVLTF. The rearrangement links TRBV5-1 to TRBJ2-6, with no clear D. Germline CDR1 SGHRS, CDR2 YFSETQ. V shed 0 bases and J shed 0 bases, with 10 bases lying between them. This CDR3 is built from 17 residues.

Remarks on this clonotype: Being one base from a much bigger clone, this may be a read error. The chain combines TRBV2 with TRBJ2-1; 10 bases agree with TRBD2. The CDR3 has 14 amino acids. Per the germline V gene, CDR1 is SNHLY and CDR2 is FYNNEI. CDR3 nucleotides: TGTGTCAGCTCTAGCGGGAGCACTAACAATGAGCAGTTCTTC. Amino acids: CVSSSGSTNNEQFF.

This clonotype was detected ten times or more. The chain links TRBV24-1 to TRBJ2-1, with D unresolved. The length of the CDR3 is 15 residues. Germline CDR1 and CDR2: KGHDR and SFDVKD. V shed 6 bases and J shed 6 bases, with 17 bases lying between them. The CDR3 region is CATSWWSKVRNEQFF. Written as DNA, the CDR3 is TGTGCCACCAGTTGGTGGAGTAAGGTTCGCAATGAGCAGTTCTTC.

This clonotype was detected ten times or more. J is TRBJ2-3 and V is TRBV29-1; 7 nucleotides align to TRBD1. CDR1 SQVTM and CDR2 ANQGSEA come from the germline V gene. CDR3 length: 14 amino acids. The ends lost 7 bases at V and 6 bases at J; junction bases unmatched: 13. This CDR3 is CSARRGGTADTQYF. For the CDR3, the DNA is TGCAGCGCCAGACGAGGGGGCACAGCGGATACGCAGTATTTT.

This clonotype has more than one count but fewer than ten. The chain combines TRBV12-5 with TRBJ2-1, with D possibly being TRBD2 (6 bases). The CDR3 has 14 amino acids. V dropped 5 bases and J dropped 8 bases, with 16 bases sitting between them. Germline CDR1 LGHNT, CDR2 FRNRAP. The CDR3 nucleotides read TGTGCTAGTGGTCCCACACAACTAGCTTATGAGCAGTTCTTC. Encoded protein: CASGPTQLAYEQFF.

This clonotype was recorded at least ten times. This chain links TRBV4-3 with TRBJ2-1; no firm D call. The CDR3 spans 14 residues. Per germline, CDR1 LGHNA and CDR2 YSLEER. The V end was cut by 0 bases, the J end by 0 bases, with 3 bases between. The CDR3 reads CASSQDSSYNEQFF. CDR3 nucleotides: TGCGCCAGCAGCCAAGATAGCTCCTACAATGAGCAGTTCTTC.

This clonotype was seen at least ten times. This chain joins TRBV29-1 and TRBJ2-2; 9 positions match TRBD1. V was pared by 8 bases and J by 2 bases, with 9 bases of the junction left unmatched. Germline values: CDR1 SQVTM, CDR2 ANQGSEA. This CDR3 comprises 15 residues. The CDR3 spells CSSRTGGLNTGELFF. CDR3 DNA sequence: TGCAGCTCACGAACAGGGGGCCTAAACACCGGGGAGCTGTTTTTT.

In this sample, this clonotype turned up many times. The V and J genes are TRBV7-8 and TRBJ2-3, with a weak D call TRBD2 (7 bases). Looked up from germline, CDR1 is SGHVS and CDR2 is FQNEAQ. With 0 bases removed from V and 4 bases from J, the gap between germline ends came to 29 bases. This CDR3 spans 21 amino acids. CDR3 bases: TGTGCCAGCAGCTTAGCACGAGGGGGGAGGGCGCCTTCACACACTCCAGATACGCAGTATTTT. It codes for CASSLARGGRAPSHTPDTQYF.

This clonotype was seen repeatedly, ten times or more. The CDR3 reads CASSQDGHARFYEQYF. The CDR3 DNA reads TGCGCCAGCAGCCAAGATGGGCATGCGAGATTCTACGAGCAGTACTTC. J is TRBJ2-7 and V is TRBV4-1; D gene ambiguous. The CDR3 has 16 amino acids. With 0 bases removed from V and 3 bases from J, the gap between germline ends came to 15 bases. Looked up from germline, CDR1 is MGHRA and CDR2 is YSYEKL.

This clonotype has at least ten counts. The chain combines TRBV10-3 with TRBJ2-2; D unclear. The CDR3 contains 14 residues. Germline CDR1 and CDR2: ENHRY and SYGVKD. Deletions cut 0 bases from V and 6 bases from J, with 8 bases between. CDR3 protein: CAISESYQAGELFF. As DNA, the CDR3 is TGTGCCATCAGTGAGTCTTACCAGGCCGGGGAGCTGTTTTTT.

CDR3 in DNA: TGCGCCAGCAGCCAAGACATCCCCGGGACAGGGCCTAATTCACCCCTCCACTTT. Amino acids: CASSQDIPGTGPNSPLHF. This rearrangement joins TRBV4-1 to TRBJ1-6, with 9 nucleotides matching TRBD1. V lost 0 bases to trimming and J lost 6 bases; unmatched junction nucleotides: 9. CDR3 length equals 18 residues. Germline CDR1 reads MGHRA; CDR2 reads YSYEKL.

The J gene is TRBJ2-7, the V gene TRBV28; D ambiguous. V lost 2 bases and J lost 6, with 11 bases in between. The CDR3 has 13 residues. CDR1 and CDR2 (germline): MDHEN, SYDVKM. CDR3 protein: CASSLSPHFEQYF. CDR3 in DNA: TGTGCCAGCAGTTTAAGTCCCCATTTCGAGCAGTACTTC. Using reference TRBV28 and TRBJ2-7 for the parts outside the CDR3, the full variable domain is DVKVTQSSRYLVKRTGEKVFLECVQDMDHENMFWYRQDPGLGLRLIYFSYDVKMKEKGDIPEGYSVSREKKERFSLILESASTNQTSMYLCASSLSPHFEQYFGPGTRLTVT.

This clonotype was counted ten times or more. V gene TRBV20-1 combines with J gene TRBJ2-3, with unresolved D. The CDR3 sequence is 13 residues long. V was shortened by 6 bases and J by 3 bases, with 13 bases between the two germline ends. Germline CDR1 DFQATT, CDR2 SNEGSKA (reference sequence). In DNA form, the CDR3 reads TGCAGTGCAGGAACTACTTTAACAGATACGCAGTATTTT. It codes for CSAGTTLTDTQYF.

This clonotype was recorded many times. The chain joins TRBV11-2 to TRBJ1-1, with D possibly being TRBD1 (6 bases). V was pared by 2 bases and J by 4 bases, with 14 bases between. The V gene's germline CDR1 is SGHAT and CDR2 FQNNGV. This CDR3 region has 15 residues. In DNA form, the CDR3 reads TGTGCCAGCAGCTTAAACCCCGCAGGGGTCACTGAAGCTTTCTTT. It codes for CASSLNPAGVTEAFF.

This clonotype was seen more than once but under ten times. The DNA for the CDR3 is TGTGCCAGCAGTTACCCCCCGGACCTGAACACTGAAGCTTTCTTT. Amino acid sequence: CASSYPPDLNTEAFF. The chain uses TRBV6-6 and TRBJ1-1; D is ambiguous. Germline V gives CDR1 MNHNY, CDR2 SVGAGI (reference sequence). There are 15 residues in the CDR3. Trimming stripped 2 bases from V and 0 bases from J, with 10 bases between.

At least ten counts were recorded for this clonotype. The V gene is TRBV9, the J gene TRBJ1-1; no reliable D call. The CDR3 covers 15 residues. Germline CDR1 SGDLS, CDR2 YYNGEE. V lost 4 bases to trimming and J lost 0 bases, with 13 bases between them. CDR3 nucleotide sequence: TGTGCCAGCAGCCCACGACAAGGTATGAACACTGAAGCTTTCTTT. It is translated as CASSPRQGMNTEAFF. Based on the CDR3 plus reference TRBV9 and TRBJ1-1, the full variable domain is DSGVTQTPKHLITATGQRVTLRCSPRSGDLSVYWYQQSLDQGLQFLIQYYNGEERAKGNILERFSAQQFPDLHSELNLSSLELGDSALYFCASSPRQGMNTEAFFGQGTRLTVV.

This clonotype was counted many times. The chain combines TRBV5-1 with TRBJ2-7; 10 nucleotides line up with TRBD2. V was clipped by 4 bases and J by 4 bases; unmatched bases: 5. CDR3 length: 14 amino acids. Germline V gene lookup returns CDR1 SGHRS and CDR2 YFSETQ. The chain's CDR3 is CASSPASGSYEQYF. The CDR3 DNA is TGCGCCAGCAGCCCCGCTAGCGGGAGTTACGAGCAGTACTTC.

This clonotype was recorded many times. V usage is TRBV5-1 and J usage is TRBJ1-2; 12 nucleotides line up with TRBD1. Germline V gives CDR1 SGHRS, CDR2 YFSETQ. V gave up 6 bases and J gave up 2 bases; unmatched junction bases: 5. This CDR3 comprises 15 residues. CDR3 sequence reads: CASTPGQGANYGYTF. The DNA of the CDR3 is TGCGCCAGCACTCCGGGACAGGGGGCGAACTATGGCTACACCTTC.

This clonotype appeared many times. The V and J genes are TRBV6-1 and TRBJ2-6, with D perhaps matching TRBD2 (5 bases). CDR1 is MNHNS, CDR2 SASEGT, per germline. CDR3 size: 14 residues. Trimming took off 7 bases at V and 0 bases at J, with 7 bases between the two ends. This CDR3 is CASNAGSGANVLTF. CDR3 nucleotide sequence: TGTGCCAGCAATGCGGGCTCTGGGGCCAACGTCCTGACTTTC.

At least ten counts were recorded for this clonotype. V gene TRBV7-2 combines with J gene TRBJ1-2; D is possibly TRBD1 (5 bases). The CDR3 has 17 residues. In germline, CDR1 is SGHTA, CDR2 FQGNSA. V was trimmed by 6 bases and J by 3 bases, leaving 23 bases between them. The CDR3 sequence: CASSSRILTGVHYGYTF. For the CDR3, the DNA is TGTGCCAGCAGTTCACGCATCCTTACAGGAGTACACTATGGCTACACCTTC.

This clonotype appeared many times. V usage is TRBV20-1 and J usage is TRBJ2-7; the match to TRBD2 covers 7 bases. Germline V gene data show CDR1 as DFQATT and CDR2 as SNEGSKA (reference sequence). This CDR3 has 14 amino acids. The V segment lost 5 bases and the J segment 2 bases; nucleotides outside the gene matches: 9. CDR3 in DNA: TGCAGTGCTTCCGGACTAGATAATGCCTACGAGCAGTACTTC. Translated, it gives CSASGLDNAYEQYF.

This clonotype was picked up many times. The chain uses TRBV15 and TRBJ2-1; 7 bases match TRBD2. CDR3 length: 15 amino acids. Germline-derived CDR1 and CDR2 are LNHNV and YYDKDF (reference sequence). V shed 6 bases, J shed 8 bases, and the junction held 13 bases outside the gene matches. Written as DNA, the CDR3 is TGTGCCACCAGTAGTTTCGCGGGAGATCGCTATGAGCAGTTCTTC. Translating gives CATSSFAGDRYEQFF.

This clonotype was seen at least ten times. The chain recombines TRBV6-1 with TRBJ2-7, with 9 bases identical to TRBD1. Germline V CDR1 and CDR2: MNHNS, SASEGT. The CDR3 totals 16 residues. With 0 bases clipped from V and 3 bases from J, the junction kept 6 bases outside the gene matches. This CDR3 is CASSEALGDRDYEQYF. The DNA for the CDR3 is TGTGCCAGCAGTGAAGCGCTTGGGGACAGGGACTACGAGCAGTACTTC.